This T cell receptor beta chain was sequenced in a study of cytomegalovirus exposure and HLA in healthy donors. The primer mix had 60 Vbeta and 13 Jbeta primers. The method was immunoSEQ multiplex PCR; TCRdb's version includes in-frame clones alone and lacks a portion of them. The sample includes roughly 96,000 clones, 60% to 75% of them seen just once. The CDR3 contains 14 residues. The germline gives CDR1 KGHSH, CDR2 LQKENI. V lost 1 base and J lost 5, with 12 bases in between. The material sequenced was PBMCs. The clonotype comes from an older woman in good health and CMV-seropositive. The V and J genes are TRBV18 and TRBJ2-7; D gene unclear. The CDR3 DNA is TGTGCCAGCTCACCACTAGCTACGGCCCACGAGCAGTACTTC. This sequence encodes CASSPLATAHEQYF.